This T cell receptor beta chain originates from a study of blood T cells in healthy people across ages. Study overall: About one barcoded beta molecule per two T cells came from capture by template switching.

A remark on this clonotype: The target antigen is unknown.

General study results and limits: Unknown CMV status may confound age-related changes in expanded clones.

A sample-barcoded 5' primer and a J-beta primer mix were used in a second PCR of roughly 7 to 11 cycles. The authors tagged each cDNA molecule using a template-switch adaptor with 12 random nucleotides. TCRdb re-called the 5' RACE reads through MiXCR, storing one row per CDR3 protein. The sample lists some 800,000 distinct CDR3 sequences; 40% to 50% were seen once. Germline V CDR1 and CDR2: SEHNR, FQNEAQ (reference sequence). V dropped 0 bases and J dropped 6 bases, with 8 bases sitting between them. There are 13 residues in the CDR3. This TCR derives from a man in his fifties or sixties in good health. The rearrangement uses TRBV7-9 and TRBJ1-2, with TRBD1 as a possible D gene (5 bases). Sequenced sample: blood. In DNA form, the CDR3 reads TGTGCCAGCAGCTTAGCGGCAGGGCATGGCTACACCTTC. It codes for CASSLAAGHGYTF.